The 31 T cell receptor beta chains below were found in one sample sequenced in a study of blood T cell repertoires in COVID-19. Generated by immunoSEQ multiplex PCR, the TCRdb table keeps only in-frame clones and is missing some. The table has around 400,000 clones, about 90% seen once. Specimen: peripheral blood. These receptors all come from a woman aged 60-75 years with COVID-19, enrolled during active disease.

The chain joins TRBV10-2 to TRBJ2-5; 7 bases match TRBD1. This CDR3 region has 16 residues. Germline assignment: CDR1 WSHSY and CDR2 SAAADI. V lost 7 bases to trimming and J lost 4 bases; unmatched junction nucleotides: 15. As DNA, the CDR3 is TGCGCCAGCACCCCCGGACAGGTACTAATGGGAGAGACCCAGTACTTC. Residues: CASTPGQVLMGETQYF.

The V gene is TRBV2, the J gene TRBJ1-5, with 7 bases aligning to TRBD1. In germline, CDR1 is SNHLY, CDR2 FYNNEI. V gave up 6 bases and J gave up 5 bases; unmatched junction bases: 10. The CDR3 is made up of 15 amino acids. CDR3 residues: CASSPTGQDHQPQHF. For the CDR3, the DNA is TGTGCCAGCAGCCCCACAGGACAGGATCATCAGCCCCAGCATTTT.

V is TRBV28 and J is TRBJ2-7; D possibly corresponds to TRBD2 (5 bases). Germline V gives CDR1 MDHEN, CDR2 SYDVKM. The CDR3 is 13 residues long. Trimming took 2 bases from V and 6 from J, leaving 11 bases between them. CDR3 sequence reads: CASSLAAGSEQYF. The CDR3 DNA is TGTGCCAGCAGTTTAGCCGCGGGCAGCGAGCAGTACTTC.

The V and J genes are TRBV12-3 or TRBV12-4 and TRBJ2-5, with no clear D. The V and J ends lost 4 bases and 5 bases respectively, with 5 bases between them. CDR3 size: 11 residues. The chain's CDR3 is CASSYRETQYF. The CDR3 DNA is TGTGCCAGCAGTTATCGGGAGACCCAGTACTTC.

To note about this clone: The sample has other DNA sequences that encode this CDR3 too. The chain uses TRBV5-1 and TRBJ2-7; 9 bases line up with TRBD1. The CDR3 contains 14 residues. With 4 bases clipped from V and 2 bases from J, the junction kept 4 bases outside the gene matches. Germline V gives CDR1 SGHRS, CDR2 YFSETQ. CDR3 bases: TGCGCCAGCAGCCCGGGACAGGGAGCCTACGAGCAGTACTTC. Protein: CASSPGQGAYEQYF.

This clone occurred a few times. This CDR3 reads CASSEAGQNPNYGYTF. CDR3 nucleotide sequence: TGTGCCAGCAGTGAAGCGGGACAGAACCCTAACTATGGCTACACCTTC. This rearrangement joins TRBV2 to TRBJ1-2; 7 nucleotides agree with TRBD1. The CDR3 is 16 residues long. CDR1 SNHLY and CDR2 FYNNEI come from the germline V gene. Trimming cost V 0 bases and J 0 bases; bases outside gene matches: 4.

V usage is TRBV7-3 and J usage is TRBJ1-2; D remains unclear. CDR1 and CDR2 from the germline V gene are SGHTA and FQGTGA. The CDR3 extends over 13 amino acids. Trimming shortened V by 1 base and J by 6 bases, and 9 bases separated the two germline ends. As DNA, the CDR3 is TGTGCCAGCAGCTTAATCGGGGATGATGGCTACACCTTC. It encodes CASSLIGDDGYTF.

In its sample, this clone was seen a few times. This chain links TRBV10-1 with TRBJ2-1, with TRBD2 matching over 12 bases. The trim removed 4 bases at V and 9 bases at J, leaving 4 bases unmatched. The CDR3 sequence is 14 residues long. The germline V gene has CDR1 WNHNN and CDR2 SYGVQD (reference sequence). The CDR3: CASSGLAGDGEQFF. CDR3 DNA sequence: TGCGCCAGCAGTGGACTAGCGGGGGACGGTGAGCAGTTCTTC.

This chain links TRBV27 with TRBJ2-7; 7 bases align to TRBD2. Germline V CDR1 and CDR2: MNHEY, SMNVEV (reference sequence). V shed 5 bases and J 1 base; nucleotides not matched to a gene: 5. The CDR3 covers 14 residues. The CDR3 DNA is TGTGCCAGCAGTGGCGCGGGAGCTTCCTACGAGCAGTACTTC. Protein sequence: CASSGAGASYEQYF.

The chain has TRBV29-1 and TRBJ2-2; 8 bases are a match to TRBD1. Trimming took 5 bases from V and 2 from J; bases not matched to a gene: 7. The CDR3 runs to 15 residues. Germline CDR1 and CDR2: SQVTM and ANQGSEA. The CDR3 protein is CSVKSGTGNTGELFF. CDR3 nucleotide sequence: TGCAGCGTTAAGTCCGGGACAGGCAACACCGGGGAGCTGTTTTTT.

V is TRBV2 and J is TRBJ2-2; TRBD2 matches 12 bases. V lost 5 bases and J lost 1; bases outside the gene matches: 2. The CDR3 has 16 residues. The germline V gene encodes CDR1 SNHLY and CDR2 FYNNEI. The CDR3 here is CASSPGLAGNTGELFF. In DNA, the CDR3 is TGTGCCAGCAGTCCGGGACTAGCGGGGAACACCGGGGAGCTGTTTTTT.

This clone was counted once. This same CDR3 is encoded by further DNA sequences in the sample. The chain uses TRBV18 and TRBJ2-4; no definite D call. CDR3 length equals 14 residues. Per the germline V gene, CDR1 is KGHSH and CDR2 is LQKENI. The V end lost 3 bases, the J end lost 0 bases, and 6 bases lay between the germline ends. CDR3 coding DNA: TGTGCCAGCTCACCGCAGTTAGCCAAAAACATTCAGTACTTC. This translates into CASSPQLAKNIQYF.

The V gene is TRBV19, the J gene TRBJ2-2, with TRBD1 matching over 8 bases. Germline CDR1 reads LNHDA; CDR2 reads SQIVND (reference sequence). CDR3 length equals 14 residues. J gave up 6 bases and V 3 bases, and 3 bases lay outside the gene matches. In DNA form, the CDR3 reads TGTGCCAGTAGTATCCAACAGGGGGCCGGGGAGCTGTTTTTT. Protein sequence: CASSIQQGAGELFF.

This clone was seen a single time. The chain joins TRBV7-9 to TRBJ1-3, with D possibly matching TRBD1 (5 bases). Trimming shortened V by 4 bases and J by 2 bases, and 9 bases separated the two germline ends. Germline V CDR1 and CDR2: SEHNR, FQNEAQ (reference sequence). The CDR3 consists of 14 residues. The CDR3, as DNA: TGTGCCAGCAGCTCAGGCAGGGCTGGAAACACCATATATTTT. Protein product: CASSSGRAGNTIYF. Together with reference TRBV7-9 and TRBJ1-3, the CDR3 gives the full variable domain: DTGVSQNPRHKITKRGQNVTFRCDPISEHNRLYWYRQTLGQGPEFLTYFQNEAQLEKSRLLSDRFSAERPKGSFSTLEIQRTEQGDSAMYLCASSSGRAGNTIYFGEGSWLTVV.

J is TRBJ2-2 and V is TRBV2; no clear D gene. V was cut by 6 bases and J by 2 bases, with 10 bases left in between. Germline V CDR1 and CDR2: SNHLY, FYNNEI. This CDR3 region has 14 residues. In DNA form, the CDR3 reads TGTGCCAGCAGAAAGCAGGTTAACACCGGGGAGCTGTTTTTT. Its translation: CASRKQVNTGELFF.

The chain couples TRBV29-1 to TRBJ1-2; no clear D. CDR1 is SQVTM and CDR2 is ANQGSEA in the germline V gene. V lost 2 bases and J lost 2, with 3 bases in between. This CDR3 is 11 amino acids long. This CDR3 is CSVEQNYGYTF. The CDR3 region has the DNA TGCAGCGTTGAACAGAACTATGGCTACACCTTC.

The chain joins TRBV19 to TRBJ2-3, with 10 bases matching TRBD2. The CDR3 is made up of 18 amino acids. The germline V gene has CDR1 LNHDA and CDR2 SQIVND (reference sequence). J was trimmed by 4 bases and V by 2 bases; bases with no gene match: 12. The CDR3 loop is CASSIPPKRGGHADTQYF. CDR3 DNA: TGTGCCAGTAGTATACCACCGAAGCGGGGGGGTCATGCAGATACGCAGTATTTT.

The count of this clone is one. This chain joins TRBV18 and TRBJ1-1, with TRBD1 identical over 7 bases. Trimming took 6 bases from V and 3 from J; bases not matched to a gene: 4. The CDR3 length is 13 residues. Germline V gene sequence: CDR1 KGHSH, CDR2 LQKENI. The CDR3 sequence is CASSGDSYTEAFF. The CDR3 nucleotides read TGTGCCAGCTCTGGGGACAGTTACACTGAAGCTTTCTTT. The full variable domain, its missing parts supplied by reference TRBV18 and TRBJ1-1, is NAGVMQNPRHLVRRRGQEARLRCSPMKGHSHVYWYRQLPEEGLKFMVYLQKENIIDESGMPKERFSAEFPKEGPSILRIQQVVRGDSAAYFCASSGDSYTEAFFGQGTRLTVV.

The chain is built from TRBV9 and TRBJ2-5, with TRBD2 matching 10 bases. This CDR3 has 15 amino acids. CDR1 SGDLS and CDR2 YYNGEE come from the germline V gene. Trimming removed 0 bases from V and 5 bases from J; junction bases left unmatched: 4. In DNA, the CDR3 is TGTGCCAGCAGCGTAGGGCTAGCGGGGGCCGAGACCCAGTACTTC. The encoded protein is CASSVGLAGAETQYF. The variable domain in full, with the rest retrieved from reference TRBV9 and TRBJ2-5, is DSGVTQTPKHLITATGQRVTLRCSPRSGDLSVYWYQQSLDQGLQFLIQYYNGEERAKGNILERFSAQQFPDLHSELNLSSLELGDSALYFCASSVGLAGAETQYFGPGTRLLVL.

The chain is built from TRBV3-1 (or the pseudogene TRBV3-2) and TRBJ2-5, with D uncertain. CDR3 length equals 14 residues. Trimming took 1 base from V and 7 from J, leaving 13 bases between them. In germline, CDR1 is LGHDT, CDR2 YNNKEL (reference sequence). CDR3 region: CASSQGLKGGTQYF. The DNA of the CDR3 is TGTGCCAGCAGCCAAGGACTCAAAGGTGGGACCCAGTACTTC.

The chain is built from TRBV27 and TRBJ2-7; 9 positions agree with TRBD2. The CDR3 runs 16 residues. Trimming took 5 bases from V and 0 from J; bases not matched to a gene: 8. In germline, CDR1 is MNHEY, CDR2 SMNVEV (reference sequence). The DNA of the CDR3 is TGTGCCAGCAGTACGGCTAGCGGGGCGAGCTCCTACGAGCAGTACTTC. Translated: CASSTASGASSYEQYF.

This chain uses TRBV7-2 with TRBJ2-5; D call uncertain. V lost 1 base to trimming and J lost 7 bases, with 10 bases between them. CDR3 length: 13 residues. Looked up from germline, CDR1 is SGHTA and CDR2 is FQGNSA. The CDR3 reads CASSLGLSRTQYF. The DNA for the CDR3 is TGTGCCAGCAGCTTAGGTCTCTCCCGGACCCAGTACTTC.

The genes are TRBV20-1 and TRBJ2-7, with D maybe TRBD1 (6 bases). V lost 0 bases and J 6 bases, leaving 6 bases between the germline ends. The germline gives CDR1 DFQATT, CDR2 SNEGSKA (reference sequence). This CDR3 has 11 residues. In DNA, the CDR3 is TGCAGTGCTAGAGACAGGGGCGAGCAGTACTTC. It translates to CSARDRGEQYF.

The V gene is TRBV5-8, the J gene TRBJ2-2; D possibly corresponds to TRBD1 (6 bases). CDR3 length equals 15 residues. V lost 0 bases, J lost 1 base, and 7 bases lay in between. Germline values: CDR1 SGHTS, CDR2 YDEGEE. CDR3 protein: CASSLGTVNTGELFF. The DNA of the CDR3 is TGTGCCAGCAGCTTGGGGACAGTGAACACCGGGGAGCTGTTTTTT.

The CDR3 is CASSATGGSGNTIYF. CDR3 nucleotides: TGTGCCAGCAGTGCAACAGGGGGCTCTGGAAACACCATATATTTT. The rearrangement links TRBV6-6 to TRBJ1-3; 8 nucleotides line up with TRBD1. V dropped 5 bases and J dropped 0; count of bases not matched to a gene: 3. Germline V gene sequence: CDR1 MNHNY, CDR2 SVGAGI (reference sequence). The CDR3 is 15 amino acids.

The chain combines TRBV18 with TRBJ1-1; 7 bases align to TRBD1. Germline V gives CDR1 KGHSH, CDR2 LQKENI. The CDR3 contains 14 residues. Germline trimming cut 2 bases from V and 8 bases from J; bases unmatched to any gene: 8. For the CDR3, the DNA is TGTGCCAGCTCACCAGTGACAGGGTTGTTCGAAGCTTTCTTT. Protein: CASSPVTGLFEAFF.

This chain connects TRBV7-2 to TRBJ1-2, with TRBD1 matching 9 bases. Germline V gives CDR1 SGHTA, CDR2 FQGNSA. J was trimmed by 4 bases and V by 5 bases; bases with no gene match: 8. The CDR3 consists of 15 residues. The CDR3 bases are TGTGCCAGCAGCACCGGGGGACAGGGCCCCTATGGCTACACCTTC. The encoded protein is CASSTGGQGPYGYTF.

The chain couples TRBV18 to TRBJ2-4; D unclear. Germline V gene data show CDR1 as KGHSH and CDR2 as LQKENI. This CDR3 is 14 amino acids long. V shed 2 bases and J shed 3 bases, with 8 bases lying between them. The CDR3 loop reads CASSPTVGKNIQYF. The CDR3 nucleotides read TGTGCCAGCTCACCAACTGTCGGCAAAAACATTCAGTACTTC.

The gene calls are TRBV29-1 and TRBJ1-2, with TRBD1 matching 9 bases. This CDR3 is built from 13 residues. Germline CDR1 and CDR2: SQVTM and ANQGSEA. The trim removed 3 bases at V and 4 bases at J, leaving 3 bases unmatched. As DNA, the CDR3 is TGCAGCGTTGACGGGACAGGGATCTATGGCTACACCTTC. Its protein product is CSVDGTGIYGYTF.

This rearrangement joins TRBV7-6 to TRBJ2-7, with TRBD1 as a possible D gene (6 bases). The length of the CDR3 is 15 residues. The germline V and J ends were trimmed by 6 bases and 2 bases, with 17 bases remaining between them. Germline V gene lookup returns CDR1 SGHVS and CDR2 FNYEAQ. Here the CDR3 reads CASSYRDGIPYEQYF. CDR3 bases: TGTGCCAGCAGTTACAGGGATGGTATCCCCTACGAGCAGTACTTC.

The rearrangement links TRBV7-3 to TRBJ1-1, with no clear D. The germline V gene encodes CDR1 SGHTA and CDR2 FQGTGA. V dropped 2 bases and J dropped 4 bases, with 17 bases sitting between them. This CDR3 region has 16 residues. The chain's CDR3 is CASSLGSTQAGTEAFF. The CDR3 DNA reads as TGTGCCAGCAGCTTAGGGTCGACCCAAGCGGGCACTGAAGCTTTCTTT.